This T cell receptor beta chain was captured by sequencing in a study of shared clonotypes between healthy human individuals. Regarding the study as a whole: Naive subsets tended to show greater estimated richness than memory subsets. For naive CD4 cells, roughly 4.8% of clonotypes were shared across a handful of donors. A limitation of the genetic and exposure-history diversity represented arose from few donors.

This clone was seen just once. Its matching antigen is unknown. Every immunoSEQ plate was one replicate of a subset's evenly spread DNA. The data were produced by immunoSEQ multiplex PCR, yet TCRdb's version contains in-frame clones alone and is incomplete. The top ten clones hold roughly 0.55% of a sample with about 990,000 clones, roughly 74% of them seen once. The V gene end was trimmed by 2 bases and the J gene end by 0 bases; junction bases not matched to a gene: 8. This CDR3 is 18 amino acids long. CDR1 is SGHTA and CDR2 is FQGNSA in the germline V gene. This receptor was identified in a man aged 18 to 30 in good health. Some clones in this sample may be carry-over from other donors' samples. The sequenced sample was memory CD4+ T cells from PBMCs. Subset reported: CD45RA-negative fraction. V is TRBV7-2 and J is TRBJ2-3, with 10 positions matching TRBD2. The CDR3 region is CASSLFGLAATSTDTQYF. As DNA, the CDR3 is TGTGCCAGCAGCTTATTTGGACTAGCGGCAACTAGCACAGATACGCAGTATTTT.